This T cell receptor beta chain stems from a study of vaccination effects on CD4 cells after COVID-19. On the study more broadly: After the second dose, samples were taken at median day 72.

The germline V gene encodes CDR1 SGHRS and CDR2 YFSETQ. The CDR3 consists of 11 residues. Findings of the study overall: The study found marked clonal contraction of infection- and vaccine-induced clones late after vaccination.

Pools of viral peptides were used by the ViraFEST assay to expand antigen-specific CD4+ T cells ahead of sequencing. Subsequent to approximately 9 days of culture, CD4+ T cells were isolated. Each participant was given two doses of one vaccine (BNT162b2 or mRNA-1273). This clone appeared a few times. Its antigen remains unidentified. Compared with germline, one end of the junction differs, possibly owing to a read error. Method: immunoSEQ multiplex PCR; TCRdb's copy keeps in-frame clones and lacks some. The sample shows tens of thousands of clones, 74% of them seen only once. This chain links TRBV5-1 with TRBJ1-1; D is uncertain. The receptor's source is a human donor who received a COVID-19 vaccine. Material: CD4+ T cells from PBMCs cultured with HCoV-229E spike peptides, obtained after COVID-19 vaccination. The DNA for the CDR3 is TGCGCCAGCACCTTGAACACTGAAGCTTTCTTT. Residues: CASTLNTEAFF. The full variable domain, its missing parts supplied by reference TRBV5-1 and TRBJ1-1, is KAGVTQTPRYLIKTRGQQVTLSCSPISGHRSVSWYQQTPGQGLQFLFEYFSETQRNKGNFPGRFSGRQFSNSRSEMNVSTLELGDSALYLCASTLNTEAFFGQGTRLTVV.